The 25 T cell receptor beta chains below come from one sample, sequenced in a study of shared clonotypes between healthy human individuals. The naive CD8 subset, CD45RO-negative cells positively selected for CCR7, excluded terminally differentiated effector memory CD45RA+ cells. TCRdb's table, derived via immunoSEQ multiplex PCR, lists solely in-frame clones and lacks some. The sample contains some 580,000 clones, roughly 98% of which appear only once. Specimen: naive CD8+ T cells sorted from blood. Receptors originate from a man in his thirties or forties in good health.

The CDR3 sequence: CASSFGEAGTYEQYF. The CDR3 DNA reads as TGTGCCAGCAGCTTCGGTGAGGCAGGCACCTACGAGCAGTACTTC. This sequence joins TRBV7-9 and TRBJ2-7; D gene uncertain. The length of the CDR3 is 15 residues. V shed 3 bases and J shed 2 bases, with 14 bases lying between them. Looked up from germline, CDR1 is SEHNR and CDR2 is FQNEAQ (reference sequence). Full variable domain (outside the CDR3, taken from reference TRBV7-9 and TRBJ2-7): DTGVSQNPRHKITKRGQNVTFRCDPISEHNRLYWYRQTLGQGPEFLTYFQNEAQLEKSRLLSDRFSAERPKGSFSTLEIQRTEQGDSAMYLCASSFGEAGTYEQYFGPGTRLTVT.

The chain is built from TRBV5-1 and TRBJ2-4; the D gene is possibly TRBD1 (5 bases). Between the trimmed V and J ends, which lost 0 bases and 7 bases, there was a span of 14 bases. This CDR3 has 15 amino acids. Germline assignment: CDR1 SGHRS and CDR2 YFSETQ. As DNA, the CDR3 is TGCGCCAGCAGCTTGGGTCCCCAGGGCTGGAACATTCAGTACTTC. Residues: CASSLGPQGWNIQYF.

CDR3 in DNA: TGTGCCAGCAGCTTGGGCAGGGTGGTCATGAACACTGAAGCTTTCTTT. Amino acids: CASSLGRVVMNTEAFF. This sequence joins TRBV5-6 and TRBJ1-1, with D perhaps matching TRBD1 (5 bases). Germline CDR1 is SGHDT and CDR2 is YYEEEE. V shed 0 bases and J shed 0 bases, with 12 bases lying between them. The CDR3 sequence is 16 residues long.

The V gene is TRBV5-1, the J gene TRBJ2-7; the D gene is possibly TRBD2 (6 bases). This CDR3 has 14 amino acids. Per germline, CDR1 SGHRS and CDR2 YFSETQ. V gave up 2 bases and J gave up 3 bases, with 12 bases separating them. The CDR3 region is CASSFGQAGYEQYF. The DNA of the CDR3 is TGCGCCAGCAGCTTTGGGCAAGCGGGCTACGAGCAGTACTTC.

The V call is TRBV27, the J call TRBJ2-2, with TRBD2 identical over 10 bases. V shed 6 bases and J 4 bases; nucleotides not matched to a gene: 8. The CDR3 sequence is 16 residues long. Germline assignment: CDR1 MNHEY and CDR2 SMNVEV (reference sequence). The CDR3 DNA is TGTGCCAGCAGGGGTAGCGGGAGGCGGGGCACCGGGGAGCTGTTTTTT. It yields the protein CASRGSGRRGTGELFF.

The chain employs TRBV5-1 and TRBJ2-2; unclear D gene. Trimming took 1 base from V and 1 from J, leaving 2 bases between them. Germline CDR1 SGHRS, CDR2 YFSETQ. The CDR3 has 13 amino acids. CDR3 nucleotide sequence: TGCGCCAGCAGCTTGCGGAACACCGGGGAGCTGTTTTTT. Translated, it gives CASSLRNTGELFF.

The chain uses TRBV28 and TRBJ2-7; tentative D call: TRBD1 (6 bases). Trimming shortened V by 9 bases and J by 3 bases, and 12 bases separated the two germline ends. The CDR3 loop spans 12 amino acids. In germline, CDR1 is MDHEN, CDR2 SYDVKM. In DNA form, the CDR3 reads TGTGCCAGTCCGGGACACCACTACGAGCAGTACTTC. The encoded protein is CASPGHHYEQYF.

With regard to this clone: Within the sample, other DNA sequences also encode this same CDR3. The chain joins TRBV29-1 to TRBJ2-7; 10 bases match TRBD2. The germline gives CDR1 SQVTM, CDR2 ANQGSEA. With 6 bases clipped from V and 0 bases from J, the junction kept 2 bases outside the gene matches. This CDR3 has 13 residues. In nucleotides, the CDR3 is TGCAGCGTCGGGACTAGCGACTCCTACGAGCAGTACTTC. The encoded protein is CSVGTSDSYEQYF.

The rearrangement uses TRBV15 and TRBJ1-5, with D perhaps matching TRBD1 (5 bases). V lost 0 bases and J lost 4, with 10 bases in between. CDR1 is LNHNV and CDR2 is YYDKDF in the germline V gene (reference sequence). The CDR3 has 15 residues. In DNA, the CDR3 is TGTGCCACCAGCAGAGAAGGCAGGGAGAATCAGCCCCAGCATTTT. Its protein is CATSREGRENQPQHF.

The CDR3 loop is CASSLTGTEFSGELFF. CDR3 nucleotide sequence: TGTGCCAGCAGTTTAACCGGGACAGAGTTCAGCGGGGAGCTGTTTTTT. The chain carries TRBV27 and TRBJ2-2, with TRBD1 matching over 7 bases. Germline lookup yields CDR1 MNHEY and CDR2 SMNVEV (reference sequence). Trimming took 2 bases from V and 7 from J; bases not matched to a gene: 10. The CDR3 is made up of 16 amino acids.

This clone was found a few times. This sequence joins TRBV7-9 and TRBJ2-7; perhaps TRBD2 as D (6 bases). Per germline, CDR1 SEHNR and CDR2 FQNEAQ (reference sequence). Trimming removed 3 bases at V and 2 bases at J, with 14 bases between. The CDR3 length is 15 residues. This CDR3 reads CASSFGLANTYEQYF. In DNA, the CDR3 is TGTGCCAGCAGCTTCGGGCTAGCGAACACCTACGAGCAGTACTTC.

The chain carries TRBV2 and TRBJ2-7; D perhaps matches TRBD2 (6 bases). V lost 7 bases and J lost 4, with 17 bases in between. This CDR3 is built from 14 residues. Looked up from germline, CDR1 is SNHLY and CDR2 is FYNNEI. CDR3 nucleotide sequence: TGTGCCAGCACCGGGGGTCCCAACGGGTACGAGCAGTACTTC. Encoded protein: CASTGGPNGYEQYF.

This chain links TRBV7-9 with TRBJ2-5; D perhaps matches TRBD2 (6 bases). This CDR3 region has 13 residues. Germline-derived CDR1 and CDR2 are SEHNR and FQNEAQ (reference sequence). Deletions cut 2 bases from V and 3 bases from J, with 7 bases between. The CDR3, as DNA: TGTGCCAGCAGCTTAAGGGAGGAAGAGACCCAGTACTTC. Encoded protein: CASSLREEETQYF.

This clone has only one observation. This same CDR3 is encoded by further DNA sequences in the sample. The rearrangement uses TRBV7-6 and TRBJ2-7, with D hard to call. V shed 5 bases and J shed 0 bases, with 5 bases lying between them. There are 12 residues in the CDR3. Per germline, CDR1 SGHVS and CDR2 FNYEAQ. In nucleotides, the CDR3 is TGTGCCAGCAGCCCCGGCTCCTACGAGCAGTACTTC. As protein: CASSPGSYEQYF.

V is TRBV7-2 and J is TRBJ2-7; the D gene is possibly TRBD2 (6 bases). Germline-derived CDR1 and CDR2 are SGHTA and FQGNSA. Trimming stripped 2 bases from V and 1 base from J, with 12 bases between. This CDR3 has 15 amino acids. CDR3 region: CASSLWLADSYEQYF. The CDR3 DNA follows: TGTGCCAGCAGCTTATGGTTAGCGGATTCCTACGAGCAGTACTTC.

V is TRBV9 and J is TRBJ2-3; 7 bases map to TRBD1. V lost 3 bases, J lost 2 bases, and 6 bases stayed unmatched. This CDR3 is 15 amino acids long. The germline gives CDR1 SGDLS, CDR2 YYNGEE. The CDR3 coding sequence is TGTGCCAGCAGCGAGACAGGGTCGGTCACAGATACGCAGTATTTT. Translated: CASSETGSVTDTQYF.

The rearrangement joins TRBV28 to TRBJ2-6, with D possibly called TRBD1 or TRBD2 (6 bases each). Trimming cost V 2 bases and J 0 bases, with 20 bases left between them. This CDR3 has 20 amino acids. Per germline, CDR1 MDHEN and CDR2 SYDVKM. The DNA of the CDR3 is TGTGCCAGCAGTTTAATGTTAGGGGGGTATTACGACTCTGGGGCCAACGTCCTGACTTTC. Translating it yields CASSLMLGGYYDSGANVLTF.

The V gene is TRBV27, the J gene TRBJ2-1; the D gene is possibly TRBD1 (6 bases). The CDR3 is made up of 12 amino acids. Looked up from germline, CDR1 is MNHEY and CDR2 is SMNVEV (reference sequence). The V gene lost 10 bases and the J gene lost 2 bases, with 9 bases spanning the gap. The CDR3 sequence: CATRTAYNEQFF. CDR3 coding DNA: TGTGCCACCAGGACAGCCTACAATGAGCAGTTCTTC.

The chain links TRBV28 to TRBJ1-4, with no clear D. The CDR3 has 14 residues. V lost 9 bases to trimming and J lost 6 bases, with 17 bases between them. Germline V lookup: CDR1 MDHEN, CDR2 SYDVKM. CDR3 bases: TGTGCCAGTAGGACTGTTCATTCGGATGAAAAACTGTTTTTT. It specifies CASRTVHSDEKLFF.

The J gene is TRBJ1-1, the V gene TRBV29-1; D gene unclear. There are 11 residues in the CDR3. In germline, CDR1 is SQVTM, CDR2 ANQGSEA. Trimming shortened V by 7 bases and J by 6 bases, and 12 bases separated the two germline ends. The CDR3: CSGTSNAEAFF. In DNA form, the CDR3 reads TGCAGCGGAACTTCTAACGCTGAAGCTTTCTTT.

The chain combines TRBV5-1 with TRBJ1-5, with 9 nucleotides matching TRBD1. This CDR3 contains 14 residues. Per the germline V gene, CDR1 is SGHRS and CDR2 is YFSETQ. The ends lost 4 bases at V and 5 bases at J; junction bases unmatched: 4. The CDR3 here is CASSVGTGYQPQHF. In DNA, the CDR3 is TGCGCCAGCAGCGTCGGGACAGGGTATCAGCCCCAGCATTTT.

Of note for this clone: This CDR3 is also generated by other DNA sequences in the sample. The chain uses TRBV27 and TRBJ2-7, with D unresolved. The V end lost 10 bases, the J end lost 3 bases, and 10 bases lay between the germline ends. Germline-derived CDR1 and CDR2 are MNHEY and SMNVEV (reference sequence). CDR3 length: 11 residues. The CDR3 DNA follows: TGTGCCACCCAGCGAGGCTACGAGCAGTACTTC. It encodes CATQRGYEQYF.

This chain connects TRBV7-9 to TRBJ2-2; 9 nucleotides agree with TRBD1. The CDR3 extends over 16 amino acids. Per the germline V gene, CDR1 is SEHNR and CDR2 is FQNEAQ (reference sequence). The V and J ends lost 6 bases and 3 bases, in that order; junction bases with no gene match: 8. The CDR3 here is CASSPTGGLYTGELFF. The CDR3, as DNA: TGTGCCAGCAGTCCAACAGGGGGCCTCTACACCGGGGAGCTGTTTTTT.

The V gene is TRBV27, the J gene TRBJ1-2; 9 positions match TRBD1. Trimming at V came to 3 bases and at J to 5 bases, leaving 1 base not matched to a gene. Germline loops: CDR1 MNHEY, CDR2 SMNVEV (reference sequence). The CDR3 extends over 13 amino acids. CDR3 coding DNA: TGTGCCAGCAGTTTTGGACAGGGGTATGGCTACACCTTC. Translation: CASSFGQGYGYTF.

This clone was observed a single time. The rearrangement links TRBV7-6 to TRBJ2-1, with D unresolved. The CDR3 totals 13 residues. CDR1 is SGHVS, CDR2 FNYEAQ, per germline. The V end lost 3 bases, the J end lost 10 bases, and 13 bases lay between the germline ends. The chain's CDR3 is CASSLSLLDEQFF. The CDR3 DNA reads TGTGCCAGCAGCTTGAGCCTTCTAGACGAGCAGTTCTTC.